This T cell receptor beta chain was profiled in a study of blood T cell repertoires in COVID-19. TCRdb's table, derived via immunoSEQ multiplex PCR, lists solely in-frame clones and lacks some. The table includes 150,000 or so clones, 80% to 85% detected once. With 3 bases removed from V and 5 bases from J, the gap between germline ends came to 6 bases. This CDR3 is 12 amino acids long. Germline values: CDR1 KGHDR, CDR2 SFDVKD. The receptor comes from a man aged 70 or older who had been exposed to COVID-19. The J gene is TRBJ1-2, the V gene TRBV24-1; no reliable D call. The sample comprised PBMCs or T cells enriched from blood (not recorded which). CDR3 in amino acids: CATSDLNYGYTF. CDR3 sequence (DNA): TGTGCCACCAGTGATCTAAATTATGGCTACACCTTC.